The rows below give T cell receptor beta chains drawn from one sample of a study of cytomegalovirus exposure and HLA in healthy donors. The data were produced by immunoSEQ multiplex PCR, yet TCRdb's version contains in-frame clones alone and is incomplete. This table has 170,000 or so clones, 70% to 75% appearing once. The material sequenced was PBMCs. These receptors all stem from a male donor in good health and CMV-seronegative. CDR3s include the opening cysteine and the closing phenylalanine or tryptophan. A D gene is named only where the DNA matches it firmly. Clone size appears in some rows only: once, few, many, or a class for an expanded clone.

DNA,CDR3,size,D,V,J
TGTGCCAGCAGCGCGAATTCCGGGACAGGAGCGACTGGCTACACCTTC,CASSANSGTGATGYTF,few,TRBD1,TRBV7-3,TRBJ1-2
TGTGCCTGGAACACCGGGAGCACAGATACGCAGTATTTT,CAWNTGSTDTQYF,-,-,TRBV30,TRBJ2-3
TGTGCCAGTAGTCCCCACCAGGGGGCCTACGAGCAGTACTTC,CASSPHQGAYEQYF,-,TRBD1,TRBV19,TRBJ2-7
TGTGCCAGCAGTGAGGGGGCAGGGGTAACAGATACGCAGTATTTT,CASSEGAGVTDTQYF,-,-,TRBV25-1,TRBJ2-3
TGTGCCAGCAGCCTTAAATCACTAGCGGGAAGCACAGATACGCAGTATTTT,CASSLKSLAGSTDTQYF,-,TRBD2,TRBV7-2,TRBJ2-3
TGTGCCTGGAGTGTATCGGCAGGGTATAATTCACCCCTCCACTTT,CAWSVSAGYNSPLHF,-,-,TRBV30,TRBJ1-6
TGTGCCAGCAGCCCTCATACAGGGGCCACCGGGGAGCTGTTTTTT,CASSPHTGATGELFF,few,TRBD1,TRBV6-6,TRBJ2-2
TGTGCCAGCAGTCCCAGGGTTATAGGCACAGATACGCAGTATTTT,CASSPRVIGTDTQYF,-,-,TRBV6-5,TRBJ2-3
TGTGCCAGTAGTGCGGACAGGGTGTCTGGAAACACCATATATTTT,CASSADRVSGNTIYF,few,TRBD1,TRBV19,TRBJ1-3
TGTGCCAGCAGTTCGGGACAGGGGGTTTCTGGGGCCAACGTCCTGACTTTC,CASSSGQGVSGANVLTF,-,TRBD1,TRBV28,TRBJ2-6
TGCGCCAGCAGCTTGGTTCCAGGGTTGATCAGCGGGGAGCTGTTTTTT,CASSLVPGLISGELFF,few,-,TRBV5-1,TRBJ2-2
TGTGCCAGCAGCCTCGACAGTCGGACCCAGTACTTC,CASSLDSRTQYF,-,-,TRBV6-5,TRBJ2-5
TGTGCCACTCAGCGGGGGGGCCGGGGAAATGAGCAGTTCTTC,CATQRGGRGNEQFF,-,TRBD2,TRBV6-5,TRBJ2-1
TGTGCCAGCAGCTTAGACAGGCACAATCAGCCCCAGCATTTT,CASSLDRHNQPQHF,once,-,TRBV7-2,TRBJ1-5
TGTGCCAGCAGCCCTCTAGCGGGGGCCTCAGATACGCAGTATTTT,CASSPLAGASDTQYF,few,TRBD2,TRBV6-6,TRBJ2-3
TGTGCCATCAAGAATCCGACAGGGAATCAGCCCCAGCATTTT,CAIKNPTGNQPQHF,-,TRBD1,TRBV10-3,TRBJ1-5
TGTGCCAGCAGCGGTACGGGGTCCTACACAGATACGCAGTATTTT,CASSGTGSYTDTQYF,-,-,TRBV7-9,TRBJ2-3
TGTGCCAGCACCGTAGCGGGAGGTATCGAGACCCAGTACTTC,CASTVAGGIETQYF,-,TRBD2,TRBV28,TRBJ2-5
TGTGCCAGCGGGCGGGACAGAGCGACAGATACGCAGTATTTT,CASGRDRATDTQYF,-,-,TRBV2,TRBJ2-3
TGCAGTGCAGGGGTCAATCAGCCCCAGCATTTT,CSAGVNQPQHF,once,-,TRBV20-1,TRBJ1-5
TGCGCCAGCAGCTTGGGACTAGCGGGAGGAGATACGCAGTATTTT,CASSLGLAGGDTQYF,-,TRBD2,TRBV5-1,TRBJ2-3
TGTGCCAGCAGCTTAGAGGGCGGCGGGGGGCGAAGGGCCTTC,CASSLEGGGGRRAF,-,-,TRBV11-2,TRBJ1-2
TGTGCCTGGAGTGTTAATAGCAATCAGCCCCAGCATTTT,CAWSVNSNQPQHF,-,-,TRBV30,TRBJ1-5
TGTGCCAGCAGCCGCGCGGGAGGATCCTACGAGCAGTACTTC,CASSRAGGSYEQYF,-,TRBD2,TRBV28,TRBJ2-7
TGCAGCGTTGCGGCGTCGGGGTACGAGCAGTTCTTC,CSVAASGYEQFF,few,-,TRBV29-1,TRBJ2-1
TGTGCCTGGAAAGGGGCGGGGGCGAACACCGGGGAGCTGTTTTTT,CAWKGAGANTGELFF,-,TRBD2,TRBV30,TRBJ2-2
TGCGCCAGCAGCCAAGATACAAATCAGCCCCAGCATTTT,CASSQDTNQPQHF,-,-,TRBV4-3,TRBJ1-5
TGTGCCAGCAGACTTAATGAAAAACTGTTTTTT,CASRLNEKLFF,-,-,TRBV7-2,TRBJ1-4
TGTGCCAGCTCACCCCCAGGACAGAGCTATGGCTACACCTTC,CASSPPGQSYGYTF,-,-,TRBV18,TRBJ1-2
TGTGCCAGCAGCCTGGGACAGGGAACCAGCCAGCCCCAGCATTTT,CASSLGQGTSQPQHF,-,TRBD1,TRBV6-5,TRBJ1-5
TGTGCCAGCAGCTCGACTTCCTCCTACGAGCAGTACTTC,CASSSTSSYEQYF,few,-,TRBV7-9,TRBJ2-7
TGTGCCAGCAGCGTAGGGCTAGCGAGCTTCTACAATGAGCAGTTCTTC,CASSVGLASFYNEQFF,-,-,TRBV9,TRBJ2-1
TGTGCCAGCATTCCCAACCGATCAGGGCACTCTGGAAACACCATATATTTT,CASIPNRSGHSGNTIYF,-,-,TRBV25-1,TRBJ1-3
TGTGCCAGCAGCGCCGACGGACTCTATGGCTACACCTTC,CASSADGLYGYTF,once,-,TRBV7-2,TRBJ1-2
TGTGCCACCAGCAGACCGGGACCAGGGGATGAGCAGTTCTTC,CATSRPGPGDEQFF,-,-,TRBV15,TRBJ2-1
TGTGCCAGCAGCCCGTACCAAGAGACCCAGTACTTC,CASSPYQETQYF,few,-,TRBV14,TRBJ2-5
TGCGCCAGCAGCACTGACAACCCTGGAAACACCATATATTTT,CASSTDNPGNTIYF,-,-,TRBV5-1,TRBJ1-3
TGTGCCAGCAGCCCCTGGACTAGCGGGGGATACAATGAGCAGTTCTTC,CASSPWTSGGYNEQFF,-,TRBD2,TRBV14,TRBJ2-1
TGTGCCATCAGTGACCCAGGGGAAGGTAACTATGGCTACACCTTC,CAISDPGEGNYGYTF,-,-,TRBV10-3,TRBJ1-2
TGTGCCAGCAGTGAATCCCCGGACAGGGTAGGGGAGCAGTACTTC,CASSESPDRVGEQYF,-,TRBD1,TRBV6-1,TRBJ2-7
TGTTCCAGCAGCTTCCGAGGGGGCGCCAACAATGAGCAGTTCTTC,CSSSFRGGANNEQFF,once,TRBD1,TRBV7-9,TRBJ2-1
TGTGCCAGCAGAGGGACAGGGGGCGTCTATGGCTACACCTTC,CASRGTGGVYGYTF,-,TRBD1,TRBV6-5,TRBJ1-2
TGTGCCAGTAGTATAGTGAGCGGGAGGTTCTCCTACAATGAGCAGTTCTTC,CASSIVSGRFSYNEQFF,-,TRBD2,TRBV19,TRBJ2-1
TGTGCCAGCAGCTGGGGGGTAAACCGGGGCTATGGCTACACCTTC,CASSWGVNRGYGYTF,once,-,TRBV7-9,TRBJ1-2
TGCGCCAGTAGGGACAGAACCTCTGGAAACACCATATATTTT,CASRDRTSGNTIYF,-,TRBD1,TRBV5-1,TRBJ1-3
TGTGCCAGCAGTGGGTCGGGGGAGACCCAGTACTTC,CASSGSGETQYF,few,-,TRBV27,TRBJ2-5
TGTGCCAGCAGTGACTCCCCCTTCGGGGTACCGGCCGATCCACTAGCCAAAAACATTCAGTACTTC,CASSDSPFGVPADPLAKNIQYF,few,-,TRBV6-4,TRBJ2-4